What follows are 26 T cell receptor beta chains derived from one specimen sequenced in a study of shared clonotypes between healthy human individuals. Naive CD8 cells lacked CD45RO, underwent positive selection for CCR7 and left out terminally differentiated effector memory CD45RA+ cells. Clones were sequenced by immunoSEQ multiplex PCR, and TCRdb holds only the in-frame ones, with some missing. Found here are roughly 1,800,000 clones, about 95% of them singletons; the top ten hold under 1.5%. Sequenced: naive CD8+ T cells sorted from blood. Receptors were obtained from a man aged 18 to 35 in good health.

J is TRBJ2-6 and V is TRBV9; D is unresolved. The germline CDR1 and CDR2 sequences are SGDLS and YYNGEE. This CDR3 region has 17 residues. V was pared by 0 bases and J by 4 bases, with 14 bases between. The CDR3 sequence is CASSVVGSPAGANVLTF. The CDR3 DNA is TGTGCCAGCAGCGTAGTAGGCAGCCCAGCGGGGGCCAACGTCCTGACTTTC. Using reference TRBV9 and TRBJ2-6 for the parts outside the CDR3, the full variable domain is DSGVTQTPKHLITATGQRVTLRCSPRSGDLSVYWYQQSLDQGLQFLIQYYNGEERAKGNILERFSAQQFPDLHSELNLSSLELGDSALYFCASSVVGSPAGANVLTFGAGSRLTVL.

The J gene is TRBJ2-7, the V gene TRBV9, with D possibly being TRBD1 or TRBD2 (5 bases each). The CDR3 is made up of 14 amino acids. Trimming left V 7 bases short and J 3 bases short, with 17 bases between. Germline CDR1 reads SGDLS; CDR2 reads YYNGEE. CDR3 bases: TGTGCCAGCTCTCCAGGCCGGGACGGCTACGAGCAGTACTTC. As protein: CASSPGRDGYEQYF.

The chain couples TRBV7-6 to TRBJ2-7; D is perhaps TRBD1 or TRBD2 (5 bases each). In germline, CDR1 is SGHVS, CDR2 FNYEAQ. This CDR3 contains 15 residues. The germline V and J ends were trimmed by 1 base and 4 bases, with 14 bases remaining between them. CDR3 in amino acids: CASSLGSGTVYEQYF. In DNA, the CDR3 is TGTGCCAGCAGCTTAGGGTCGGGGACGGTATACGAGCAGTACTTC.

This clone was found once. This chain joins TRBV2 and TRBJ2-7; 7 bases match TRBD1. CDR3 length equals 14 residues. Trimming cost V 6 bases and J 2 bases; bases outside gene matches: 7. The germline gives CDR1 SNHLY, CDR2 FYNNEI. In nucleotides, the CDR3 is TGTGCCAGCAGGCCGGGACAGATTACCTACGAGCAGTACTTC. Protein product: CASRPGQITYEQYF. The entire variable domain, with the rest obtained from reference TRBV2 and TRBJ2-7, is as follows: EPEVTQTPSHQVTQMGQEVILRCVPISNHLYFYWYRQILGQKVEFLVSFYNNEISEKSEIFDDQFSVERPDGSNFTLKIRSTKLEDSAMYFCASRPGQITYEQYFGPGTRLTVT.

CDR3 residues: CAISENPADTQYF. CDR3 DNA sequence: TGTGCCATCAGTGAAAACCCGGCAGATACGCAGTATTTT. The chain combines TRBV10-3 with TRBJ2-3; D ambiguous. The CDR3 runs to 13 residues. Per the germline V gene, CDR1 is ENHRY and CDR2 is SYGVKD. Trimming took off 3 bases at V and 4 bases at J, with 8 bases between the two ends.

As regards this clone: The sample holds other DNA sequences that translate to the same CDR3. The chain carries TRBV7-8 and TRBJ2-7, with 9 positions matching TRBD1. V lost 6 bases to trimming and J lost 2 bases; unmatched junction nucleotides: 5. Germline values: CDR1 SGHVS, CDR2 FQNEAQ. This CDR3 has 14 residues. Written as DNA, the CDR3 is TGTGCCAGCAGTTCCGGGACAGGGACCTACGAGCAGTACTTC. Translated: CASSSGTGTYEQYF.

The CDR3 here is CASSPGQGWANYGYTF. For the CDR3, the DNA is TGTGCCAGCAGCCCTGGACAGGGATGGGCTAACTATGGCTACACCTTC. V usage is TRBV5-5 and J usage is TRBJ1-2, with 8 bases fitting TRBD1. With V trimmed by 4 bases and J by 0 bases, 8 bases remained unmatched. The germline V gene encodes CDR1 SGHKS and CDR2 YYEKEE (reference sequence). The CDR3 is 16 residues long.

The chain couples TRBV4-1 to TRBJ2-3; D is uncertain. V dropped 0 bases and J dropped 5 bases, with 15 bases sitting between them. The CDR3 loop spans 16 amino acids. Germline V gene lookup returns CDR1 MGHRA and CDR2 YSYEKL. CDR3 coding DNA: TGCGCCAGCAGCCAAGATGGCCTAGGCCTCGGAGATACGCAGTATTTT. This sequence encodes CASSQDGLGLGDTQYF.

For the CDR3, the DNA is TGTGCCAGCAGCAAAGTTCGTTCCCGACAAACTCCCGATTGTTACGAGCAGTACTTC. Amino acid sequence: CASSKVRSRQTPDCYEQYF. The chain couples TRBV21-1 to TRBJ2-7; TRBD1, the table's D call, was not compared with the DNA. TRBV21-1 counts as a pseudogene. CDR3 length: 19 residues.

The CDR3 protein is CASSEQGLSEAFF. The CDR3 region has the DNA TGTGCCAGCAGTGAACAGGGTTTATCTGAAGCTTTCTTT. The chain carries TRBV28 and TRBJ1-1; TRBD1 might be the D (6 bases). The CDR3 totals 13 residues. The V gene's germline CDR1 is MDHEN and CDR2 SYDVKM. The ends were cut back, 5 bases at V and 6 bases at J, with 13 bases in the middle. The full variable domain, in which reference TRBV28 and TRBJ1-1 provide the parts outside the CDR3, is DVKVTQSSRYLVKRTGEKVFLECVQDMDHENMFWYRQDPGLGLRLIYFSYDVKMKEKGDIPEGYSVSREKKERFSLILESASTNQTSMYLCASSEQGLSEAFFGQGTRLTVV.

Concerning this clone itself: Other nucleotide sequences from this sample produce the same CDR3. The chain combines TRBV9 with TRBJ1-1, with D perhaps matching TRBD1 (5 bases). Trimming took 0 bases from V and 3 from J, leaving 9 bases between them. Germline V gene sequence: CDR1 SGDLS, CDR2 YYNGEE. The CDR3 totals 14 residues. CDR3 region: CASSVDLGDTEAFF. The CDR3 DNA is TGTGCCAGCAGCGTAGACCTGGGGGACACTGAAGCTTTCTTT. Using reference TRBV9 and TRBJ1-1 for the parts outside the CDR3, the full variable domain is DSGVTQTPKHLITATGQRVTLRCSPRSGDLSVYWYQQSLDQGLQFLIQYYNGEERAKGNILERFSAQQFPDLHSELNLSSLELGDSALYFCASSVDLGDTEAFFGQGTRLTVV.

The CDR3 loop is CASSLGIEDRGLGEQYF. The CDR3 DNA reads TGTGCCAGCAGCTTAGGGATCGAGGACAGGGGGCTGGGCGAGCAGTACTTC. J is TRBJ2-7 and V is TRBV7-9, with 11 bases fitting TRBD1. The CDR3 is 17 amino acids. J lost 6 bases, V lost 1 base, and 11 bases had no gene match. Germline V gene lookup returns CDR1 SEHNR and CDR2 FQNEAQ (reference sequence).

This clone is a singleton in its sample. Other nucleotide sequences in the sample specify the same CDR3. This chain links TRBV6-5 with TRBJ2-1, with D hard to call. CDR3 length: 16 residues. V shed 3 bases and J shed 2 bases, with 14 bases lying between them. Germline loops: CDR1 MNHEY, CDR2 SVGAGI. The CDR3: CASSYSVGEAYNEQFF. DNA of the CDR3: TGTGCCAGCAGTTATTCCGTAGGAGAGGCCTACAATGAGCAGTTCTTC.

The chain employs TRBV27 and TRBJ1-6, with 7 nucleotides matching TRBD1. CDR1 is MNHEY and CDR2 is SMNVEV in the germline V gene (reference sequence). The V and J ends lost 5 bases and 7 bases, in that order; junction bases with no gene match: 5. This CDR3 comprises 14 residues. The CDR3 spells CASSIAQGNSPLHF. The CDR3 nucleotides read TGTGCCAGCAGTATCGCACAGGGGAATTCACCCCTCCACTTT.

The CDR3 coding sequence is TGTGCCAGCAGCTTGATGGGGGGCAAGTACGAGCAGTACTTC. Its translation is CASSLMGGKYEQYF. The chain uses TRBV5-4 and TRBJ2-7; D tentatively reads TRBD1 or TRBD2 (6 bases each). Trimming pared 1 base from V and 4 bases from J, leaving 12 bases between. This CDR3 contains 14 residues. Germline CDR1 is SGHNT and CDR2 is YYREEE (reference sequence).

Of note for this clone: Other DNA sequences in the same sample also yield this CDR3. The chain combines TRBV27 with TRBJ2-7; TRBD1 agrees at 9 bases. CDR1 is MNHEY and CDR2 is SMNVEV in the germline V gene (reference sequence). The ends lost 5 bases at V and 3 bases at J; junction bases unmatched: 5. The CDR3 runs 14 residues. For the CDR3, the DNA is TGTGCCAGCAGTCCCCGGGGACAGGGCTACGAGCAGTACTTC. Protein: CASSPRGQGYEQYF.

V gene TRBV6-5 combines with J gene TRBJ2-1; 8 positions agree with TRBD2. The CDR3 consists of 16 residues. V dropped 2 bases and J dropped 1; count of bases not matched to a gene: 4. Looked up from germline, CDR1 is MNHEY and CDR2 is SVGAGI. In DNA, the CDR3 is TGTGCCAGCAGTTACGAGGCGGGGGGTTCCTACAATGAGCAGTTCTTC. Amino acids: CASSYEAGGSYNEQFF.

The J gene is TRBJ2-1, the V gene TRBV7-9, with a weak D call TRBD2 (6 bases). This CDR3 has 17 residues. Trimming stripped 2 bases from V and 8 bases from J, with 22 bases between. CDR1 and CDR2 from the germline V gene are SEHNR and FQNEAQ (reference sequence). This chain's CDR3 is CASSLSLADPKEDEQFF. The CDR3 nucleotides read TGTGCCAGCAGCTTATCCTTAGCGGACCCGAAGGAGGATGAGCAGTTCTTC.

CDR3 protein: CASSLDDIGKGFADTQYF. The CDR3 region has the DNA TGTGCCAGCAGCTTGGACGACATCGGGAAGGGTTTTGCAGATACGCAGTATTTT. J is TRBJ2-3 and V is TRBV5-4, with D possibly TRBD2 on 5 matching bases. V gave up 0 bases and J gave up 4 bases, with 21 bases separating them. Looked up from germline, CDR1 is SGHNT and CDR2 is YYREEE (reference sequence). The CDR3 length is 18 residues. The whole variable domain, remainder taken from reference TRBV5-4 and TRBJ2-3, is ETGVTQSPTHLIKTRGQQVTLRCSSQSGHNTVSWYQQALGQGPQFIFQYYREEENGRGNFPPRFSGLQFPNYSSELNVNALELDDSALYLCASSLDDIGKGFADTQYFGPGTRLTVL.

This clone has only a few counts. The J gene is TRBJ1-6, the V gene TRBV5-6, with a weak D call TRBD1 (5 bases). V was clipped by 0 bases and J by 9 bases, with 7 bases between them. This CDR3 is built from 13 residues. Germline assignment: CDR1 SGHDT and CDR2 YYEEEE. The CDR3 is CASSLGGGSPLHF. The CDR3 bases are TGTGCCAGCAGCTTGGGTGGGGGTTCACCCCTCCACTTT.

The V call is TRBV7-8, the J call TRBJ2-3, with 7 bases fitting TRBD2. The J segment lost 5 bases and the V segment lost 3 bases, leaving 11 bases of the junction unmatched. Germline V lookup: CDR1 SGHVS, CDR2 FQNEAQ. CDR3 length: 16 residues. The CDR3 here is CASSFFIAGVVDTQYF. CDR3 nucleotides: TGTGCCAGCAGCTTCTTTATCGCGGGAGTGGTAGATACGCAGTATTTT.

The genes are TRBV4-3 and TRBJ1-2; D not resolved. CDR3 length: 14 amino acids. Germline V gene sequence: CDR1 LGHNA, CDR2 YSLEER. Trimming shortened V by 0 bases and J by 3 bases, and 8 bases separated the two germline ends. CDR3 loop: CASSQDRNHYGYTF. The CDR3 DNA is TGCGCCAGCAGCCAAGACCGGAACCACTATGGCTACACCTTC.

This clone was seen once. The CDR3 coding sequence is TGTGCCAGCAGTGAAGCGGGACAGGGCTACGAGCAGTACTTC. Translated, it gives CASSEAGQGYEQYF. This chain connects TRBV6-1 to TRBJ2-5; TRBD1 agrees at 9 bases. The better agreement between TRBJ2-7 and the DNA end casts doubt on the J call. Germline values: CDR1 MNHNS, CDR2 SASEGT. The CDR3 has 14 amino acids.

The V and J genes are TRBV5-1 and TRBJ2-7; 7 bases align to TRBD2. Trimming removed 5 bases from V and 2 bases from J; junction bases left unmatched: 4. The germline V gene has CDR1 SGHRS and CDR2 YFSETQ. The CDR3 sequence is 13 residues long. The CDR3 DNA follows: TGCGCCAGCAGGGCGGGGGTCACCTACGAGCAGTACTTC. This encodes CASRAGVTYEQYF.

This sequence joins TRBV15 and TRBJ2-7, with 7 bases fitting TRBD2. Germline V CDR1 and CDR2: LNHNV, YYDKDF (reference sequence). The CDR3 has 13 amino acids. V trimming: 3 bases; J trimming: 2 bases; junction bases outside the gene matches: 1. The CDR3 DNA is TGTGCCACCAGCAGCGGACTAGCCTACGAGCAGTACTTC. The encoded protein is CATSSGLAYEQYF.

The chain joins TRBV5-1 to TRBJ2-5, with 7 bases fitting TRBD2. The CDR3 runs to 15 residues. Germline CDR1 SGHRS, CDR2 YFSETQ. Trimming cost V 4 bases and J 3 bases; bases outside gene matches: 9. CDR3 residues: CASSPGGDYKETQYF. The CDR3 DNA is TGCGCCAGCAGCCCTGGGGGGGACTACAAAGAGACCCAGTACTTC.